This T cell receptor (beta chain) appears in the sequencing data of a study of molecular identifiers for immune sequencing clone quantification. Overall study: Replicate runs used RNA from roughly 21,000 or 96,000 naive CD8 cells, which was split five ways into aliquots, and four of those aliquots were then sequenced.

The CD8+CD4-CCR7+CD45RA+ phenotype defined the sorted naive CD8 T cells. This clonotype was detected a few times. Its antigen is still unknown. CDR3 size: 14 residues. CDR1 and CDR2 from the germline V gene are MGHRA and YSYEKL. V shed 1 base and J shed 3 bases, with 10 bases lying between them. TCRdb re-analysed the PCR reads in MiXCR, keeping a single row per CDR3 protein. The sample yields roughly 71,000 distinct CDR3 sequences, around a sixth seen once. Study-level points and caveats: In naive cells, clones above 20 RNA copies held under 1% of molecules, whereas in effector cells they held over 98%. Barcode sharing among identical TCR molecules could make large clones appear smaller.

The chain carries TRBV4-1 and TRBJ2-7; D gene ambiguous. The clonotype comes from a human donor in good health. Some libraries in this study had Jurkat cell RNA spiked in. Sequenced input: naive CD8+ T cells from blood, with Jurkat cell RNA spiked in. Subset noted: FACS-sorted CD8+CD4-CCR7+CD45RA+ naive T cells. In DNA form, the CDR3 reads TGCGCCAGCAGCCAAGGGTGGACGAGCTACGAGCAGTACTTC. This gives the protein CASSQGWTSYEQYF.